The 16 T cell receptor beta chains reported below all come from one sample, sequenced in a study of T cell responses to AZD1222 COVID-19 vaccine listed by TCRdb under 2021. What this sample's time point label stands for: baseline before first vaccination. Library preparation employed the immunoSEQ multiplex PCR assay. TCRdb holds this immuneACCESS table with in-frame rearrangements only. Some clones are missing; in checked studies, unresolved V genes explain under half, and the rest has no known cause. The sample table records approximately 94,000 clones; around nine tenths of these occur just once. The ten largest clones take up over 1.5% of the sample. The sample was peripheral blood, taken on day 0 of AZD1222 vaccination. The origin of the receptors is an adult in good health.

The V and J genes are TRBV5-1 and TRBJ1-3; perhaps TRBD1 as D (5 bases). Trimming left V 4 bases short and J 4 bases short, with 12 bases between. From germline, CDR1 is SGHRS and CDR2 YFSETQ. This CDR3 is 14 amino acids long. The CDR3 bases are TGCGCCAGCAGCACCAGGGAGCCCGGAAACACCATATATTTT. As protein: CASSTREPGNTIYF.

The rearrangement joins TRBV5-1 to TRBJ2-2, with D possibly TRBD2 on 5 matching bases. CDR3 size: 16 residues. Deletions cut 0 bases from V and 5 bases from J, with 14 bases between. Germline V gene data show CDR1 as SGHRS and CDR2 as YFSETQ. CDR3 sequence reads: CASSLGVEGRTGELFF. The CDR3 region has the DNA TGCGCCAGCAGCTTGGGAGTTGAGGGTCGGACCGGGGAGCTGTTTTTT.

V and J are TRBV28 and TRBJ1-1, with D perhaps TRBD1 (6 bases). Germline-derived CDR1 and CDR2 are MDHEN and SYDVKM. The CDR3 is 15 residues long. With 4 bases removed from V and 5 bases from J, the gap between germline ends came to 17 bases. The DNA of the CDR3 is TGTGCCAGCAGTTACCCGCGGGGGGCGCCGACTGAAGCTTTCTTT. Amino acid sequence: CASSYPRGAPTEAFF.

This rearrangement joins TRBV5-1 to TRBJ1-4; 9 nucleotides line up with TRBD1. Germline CDR1 SGHRS, CDR2 YFSETQ. The CDR3 has 14 amino acids. V shed 0 bases and J 15 bases; nucleotides not matched to a gene: 9. The CDR3 loop is CASSLAPRTGEMFF. CDR3 in DNA: TGCGCCAGCAGCTTGGCCCCCAGGACAGGGGAGATGTTTTTT.

The CDR3 here is CASSPNGAGYGYTF. The CDR3 DNA reads TGTGCCAGTAGTCCAAATGGGGCTGGCTATGGCTACACCTTC. This sequence joins TRBV19 and TRBJ1-2; D is possibly TRBD1 (5 bases). This CDR3 spans 14 amino acids. The V gene's germline CDR1 is LNHDA and CDR2 SQIVND (reference sequence). The ends were cut back, 5 bases at V and 4 bases at J, with 14 bases in the middle. The whole variable domain, remainder taken from reference TRBV19 and TRBJ1-2, is DGGITQSPKYLFRKEGQNVTLSCEQNLNHDAMYWYRQDPGQGLRLIYYSQIVNDFQKGDIAEGYSVSREKKESFPLTVTSAQKNPTAFYLCASSPNGAGYGYTFGSGTRLTVV.

The chain employs TRBV2 and TRBJ1-5; D possibly corresponds to TRBD1 (5 bases). Trimming took 4 bases from V and 6 from J, leaving 10 bases between them. This CDR3 contains 13 residues. Germline V CDR1 and CDR2: SNHLY, FYNNEI. CDR3 DNA: TGTGCCAGCAGTGGGGGCGGGGCTCAGCCCCAGCATTTT. Translating it yields CASSGGGAQPQHF.

The chain employs TRBV3-1 (or the pseudogene TRBV3-2) and TRBJ2-1, with 13 bases identical to TRBD2. J lost 5 bases, V lost 4 bases, and 8 bases had no gene match. Per germline, CDR1 LGHDT and CDR2 YNNKEL (reference sequence). There are 17 residues in the CDR3. CDR3 in amino acids: CASSPPRTSGRDNEQFF. The CDR3 DNA reads TGTGCCAGCAGCCCCCCCCGGACTAGCGGGAGAGACAATGAGCAGTTCTTC.

This chain links TRBV7-3 with TRBJ2-2; D possibly corresponds to TRBD2 (6 bases). The germline V gene has CDR1 SGHTA and CDR2 FQGTGA. The CDR3 runs 15 residues. Trimming stripped 3 bases from V and 5 bases from J, with 13 bases between. The CDR3 spells CASSLRGGATGELFF. As DNA, the CDR3 is TGTGCCAGCAGCTTGAGGGGAGGCGCAACCGGGGAGCTGTTTTTT.

The V and J genes are TRBV2 and TRBJ2-7; a weak D match, TRBD1 (6 bases). This CDR3 contains 13 residues. Trimming shortened V by 3 bases and J by 3 bases, and 9 bases separated the two germline ends. Germline CDR1 SNHLY, CDR2 FYNNEI. This CDR3 is CASSDTGYYEQYF. In DNA, the CDR3 is TGTGCCAGCAGTGATACAGGGTACTACGAGCAGTACTTC. Full variable domain (missing parts from reference TRBV2 and TRBJ2-7): EPEVTQTPSHQVTQMGQEVILRCVPISNHLYFYWYRQILGQKVEFLVSFYNNEISEKSEIFDDQFSVERPDGSNFTLKIRSTKLEDSAMYFCASSDTGYYEQYFGPGTRLTVT.

V and J are TRBV29-1 and TRBJ2-1; D not certain. Per germline, CDR1 SQVTM and CDR2 ANQGSEA. V lost 4 bases to trimming and J lost 0 bases, with 10 bases between them. The CDR3 length is 14 residues. This chain's CDR3 is CSVVKETSYNEQFF. The CDR3 nucleotides read TGCAGCGTTGTGAAGGAGACCTCCTACAATGAGCAGTTCTTC.

V is TRBV7-3 and J is TRBJ2-2, with D possibly matching TRBD2 (5 bases). The CDR3 spans 15 residues. Trimming cost V 0 bases and J 3 bases, with 8 bases left between them. Germline V gene lookup returns CDR1 SGHTA and CDR2 FQGTGA. The CDR3 region is CASSLTTSYTGELFF. CDR3 DNA: TGTGCCAGCAGCTTAACCACTAGTTACACCGGGGAGCTGTTTTTT.

V and J are TRBV7-9 and TRBJ2-1; TRBD2 agrees at 11 bases. The CDR3 totals 19 residues. The ends lost 4 bases at V and 0 bases at J; junction bases unmatched: 11. Germline V CDR1 and CDR2: SEHNR, FQNEAQ (reference sequence). CDR3 in amino acids: CASSSKRDSGRASYNEQFF. As DNA, the CDR3 is TGTGCCAGCAGCTCTAAGCGAGATAGCGGGAGGGCCTCCTACAATGAGCAGTTCTTC.

The rearrangement joins TRBV13 to TRBJ2-3; D call uncertain. Trimming cost V 3 bases and J 4 bases, with 17 bases left between them. CDR3 size: 16 residues. Germline CDR1 PRHDT, CDR2 FYEKMQ (reference sequence). The CDR3 nucleotides are TGTGCCAGCAGCTTCGCCTCCGGACGGACCTCAGATACGCAGTATTTT. This sequence encodes CASSFASGRTSDTQYF. The entire variable domain, with the rest obtained from reference TRBV13 and TRBJ2-3, is as follows: AAGVIQSPRHLIKEKRETATLKCYPIPRHDTVYWYQQGPGQDPQFLISFYEKMQSDKGSIPDRFSAQQFSDYHSELNMSSLELGDSALYFCASSFASGRTSDTQYFGPGTRLTVL.

As DNA, the CDR3 is TGTGCCACCAGCAGAGGCGGTATTGAATCCTACAATGAGCAGTTCTTC. Protein sequence: CATSRGGIESYNEQFF. This chain links TRBV15 with TRBJ2-1, with D hard to call. Germline lookup yields CDR1 LNHNV and CDR2 YYDKDF (reference sequence). V was shortened by 1 base and J by 1 base, with 11 bases between the two germline ends. The CDR3 spans 16 residues.

This clone was observed a single time. The chain combines TRBV21-1 with TRBJ2-7; TRBD1 is the table's D call, not checked against the DNA. TRBV21-1 is deemed a pseudogene. The CDR3 runs to 18 residues. CDR3 in amino acids: CASSKGPRSYTETYEQYF. As DNA, the CDR3 is TGTGCCAGCAGCAAAGGGCCCCGCTCCTACACAGAAACCTACGAGCAGTACTTC.

The rearrangement joins TRBV3-1 (or the pseudogene TRBV3-2) to TRBJ2-2; D is uncertain. CDR3 size: 12 residues. Germline V gene data show CDR1 as LGHDT and CDR2 as YNNKEL (reference sequence). V shed 7 bases and J shed 3 bases, with 6 bases lying between them. DNA of the CDR3: TGTGCCAGCACACGGGACACCGGGGAGCTGTTTTTT. It specifies CASTRDTGELFF.